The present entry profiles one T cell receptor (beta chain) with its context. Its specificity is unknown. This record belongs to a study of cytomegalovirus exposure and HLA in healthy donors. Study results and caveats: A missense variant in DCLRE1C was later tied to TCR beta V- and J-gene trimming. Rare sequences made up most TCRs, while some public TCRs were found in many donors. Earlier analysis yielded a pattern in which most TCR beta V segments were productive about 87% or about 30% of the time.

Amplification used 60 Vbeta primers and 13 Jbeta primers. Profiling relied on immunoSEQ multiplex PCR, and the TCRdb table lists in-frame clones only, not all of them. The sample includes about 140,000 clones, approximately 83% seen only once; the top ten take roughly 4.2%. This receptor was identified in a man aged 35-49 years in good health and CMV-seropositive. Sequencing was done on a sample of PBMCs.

CDR3 in DNA: TGTGCCAGCAGCCCCCGAGCCCTGGGGGGCGAGCAGTACTTC. Amino acid sequence: CASSPRALGGEQYF. The chain combines TRBV5-4 with TRBJ2-7; D is perhaps TRBD2 (6 bases). The CDR3 length is 14 residues. Trimming cost V 4 bases and J 6 bases, with 17 bases left between them. Per germline, CDR1 SGHNT and CDR2 YYREEE (reference sequence). The complete variable domain, with remaining parts taken from reference TRBV5-4 and TRBJ2-7, reads ETGVTQSPTHLIKTRGQQVTLRCSSQSGHNTVSWYQQALGQGPQFIFQYYREEENGRGNFPPRFSGLQFPNYSSELNVNALELDDSALYLCASSPRALGGEQYFGPGTRLTVT.